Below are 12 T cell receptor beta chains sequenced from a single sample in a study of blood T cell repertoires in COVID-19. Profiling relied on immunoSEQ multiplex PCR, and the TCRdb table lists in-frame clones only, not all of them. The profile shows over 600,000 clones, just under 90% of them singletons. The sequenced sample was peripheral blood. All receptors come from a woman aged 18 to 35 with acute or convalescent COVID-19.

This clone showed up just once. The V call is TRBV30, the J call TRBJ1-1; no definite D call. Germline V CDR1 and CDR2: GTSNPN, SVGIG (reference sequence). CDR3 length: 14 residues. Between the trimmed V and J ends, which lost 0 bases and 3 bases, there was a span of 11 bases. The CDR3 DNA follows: TGTGCCTGGAGTGTACTATGGGAGGACACTGAAGCTTTCTTT. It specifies CAWSVLWEDTEAFF.

CDR3 nucleotide sequence: TGTGCCAGCAGTCTCAGGACAGCGACCACTGAAGCTTTCTTT. Encoded protein: CASSLRTATTEAFF. The rearrangement joins TRBV27 to TRBJ1-1, with D possibly being TRBD1 (6 bases). Per the germline V gene, CDR1 is MNHEY and CDR2 is SMNVEV (reference sequence). Trimming cost V 5 bases and J 4 bases, with 14 bases left between them. The CDR3 is made up of 14 amino acids.

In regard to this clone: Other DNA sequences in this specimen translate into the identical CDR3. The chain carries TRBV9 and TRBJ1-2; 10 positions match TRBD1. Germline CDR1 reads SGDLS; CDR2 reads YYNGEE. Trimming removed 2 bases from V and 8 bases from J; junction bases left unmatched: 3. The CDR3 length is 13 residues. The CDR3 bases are TGTGCCAGCAGCGTTGGGACAGGGGTAGGCTACACCTTC. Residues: CASSVGTGVGYTF.

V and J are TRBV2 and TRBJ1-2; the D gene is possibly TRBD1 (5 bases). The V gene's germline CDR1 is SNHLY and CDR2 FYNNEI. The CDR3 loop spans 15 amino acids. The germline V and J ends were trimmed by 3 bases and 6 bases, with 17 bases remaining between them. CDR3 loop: CASSEPLTEFDGYTF. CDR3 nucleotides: TGTGCCAGCAGTGAGCCCTTGACAGAATTCGATGGCTACACCTTC.

CDR3 nucleotides: TGTGCCAGCTCACCAATAGCAGGGGGAGGCTACACCTTC. Residues: CASSPIAGGGYTF. V and J are TRBV18 and TRBJ1-2; 7 bases line up with TRBD1. The V gene's germline CDR1 is KGHSH and CDR2 LQKENI. J lost 8 bases, V lost 2 bases, and 5 bases had no gene match. The CDR3 runs 13 residues.

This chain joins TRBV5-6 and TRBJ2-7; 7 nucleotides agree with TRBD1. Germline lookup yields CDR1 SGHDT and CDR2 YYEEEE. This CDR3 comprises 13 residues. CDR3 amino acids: CGRQDRRAYEQYF. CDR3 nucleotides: TGTGGCAGGCAGGACAGGAGAGCCTACGAGCAGTACTTC.

DNA of the CDR3: TGTGCCAGCAGAAAGGACAATAATTCACCCCTCCACTTT. Its translation is CASRKDNNSPLHF. The chain employs TRBV6-4 and TRBJ1-6; tentative D call: TRBD1 (5 bases). The CDR3 consists of 13 residues. CDR1 is MRHNA and CDR2 is SNTAGT in the germline V gene. Trimming removed 6 bases from V and 5 bases from J, with 8 bases in between.

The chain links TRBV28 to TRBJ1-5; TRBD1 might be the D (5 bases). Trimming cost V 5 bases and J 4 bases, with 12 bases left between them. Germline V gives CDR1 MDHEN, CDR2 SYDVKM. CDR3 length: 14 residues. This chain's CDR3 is CASSGRQLNQPQHF. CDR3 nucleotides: TGTGCCAGCAGTGGTCGACAGCTTAATCAGCCCCAGCATTTT. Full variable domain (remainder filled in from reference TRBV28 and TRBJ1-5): DVKVTQSSRYLVKRTGEKVFLECVQDMDHENMFWYRQDPGLGLRLIYFSYDVKMKEKGDIPEGYSVSREKKERFSLILESASTNQTSMYLCASSGRQLNQPQHFGDGTRLSIL.

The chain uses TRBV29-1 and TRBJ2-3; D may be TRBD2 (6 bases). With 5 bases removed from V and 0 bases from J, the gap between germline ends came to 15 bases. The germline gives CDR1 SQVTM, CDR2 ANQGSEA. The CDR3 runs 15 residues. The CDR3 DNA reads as TGCAGCGTTCTGGGAGGAGAAGGGAGCACAGATACGCAGTATTTT. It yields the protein CSVLGGEGSTDTQYF.

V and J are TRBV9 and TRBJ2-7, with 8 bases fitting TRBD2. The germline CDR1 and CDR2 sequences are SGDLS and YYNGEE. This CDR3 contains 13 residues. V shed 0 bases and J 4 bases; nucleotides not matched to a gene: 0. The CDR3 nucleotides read TGTGCCAGCAGCGTAGTAGCGGGATACGAGCAGTACTTC. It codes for CASSVVAGYEQYF. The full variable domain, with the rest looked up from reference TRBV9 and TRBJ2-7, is DSGVTQTPKHLITATGQRVTLRCSPRSGDLSVYWYQQSLDQGLQFLIQYYNGEERAKGNILERFSAQQFPDLHSELNLSSLELGDSALYFCASSVVAGYEQYFGPGTRLTVT.

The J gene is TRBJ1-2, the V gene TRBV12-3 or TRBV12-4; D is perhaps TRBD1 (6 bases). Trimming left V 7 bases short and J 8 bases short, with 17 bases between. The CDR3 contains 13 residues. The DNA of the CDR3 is TGTGCCAGCATTCCCAGGGGATGGGGCGGCTACACCTTC. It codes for CASIPRGWGGYTF.

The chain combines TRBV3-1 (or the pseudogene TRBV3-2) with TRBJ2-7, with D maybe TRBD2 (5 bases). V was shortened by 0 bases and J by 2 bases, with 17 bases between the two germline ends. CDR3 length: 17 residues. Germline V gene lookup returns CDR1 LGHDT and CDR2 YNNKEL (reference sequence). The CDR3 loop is CASSQEMVGSPPYEQYF. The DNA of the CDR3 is TGTGCCAGCAGCCAAGAAATGGTGGGGAGCCCCCCCTACGAGCAGTACTTC.